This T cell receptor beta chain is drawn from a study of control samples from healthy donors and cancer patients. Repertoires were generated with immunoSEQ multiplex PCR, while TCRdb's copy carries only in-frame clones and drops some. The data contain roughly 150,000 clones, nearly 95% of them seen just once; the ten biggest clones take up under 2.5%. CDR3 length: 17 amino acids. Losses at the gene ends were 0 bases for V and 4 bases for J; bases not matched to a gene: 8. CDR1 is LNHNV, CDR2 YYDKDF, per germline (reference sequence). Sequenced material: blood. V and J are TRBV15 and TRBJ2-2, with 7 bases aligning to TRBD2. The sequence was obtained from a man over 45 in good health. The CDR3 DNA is TGTGCCACCAGCAGAGACCCTAGCGGACGGGGCACCGGGGAGCTGTTTTTT. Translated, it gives CATSRDPSGRGTGELFF.